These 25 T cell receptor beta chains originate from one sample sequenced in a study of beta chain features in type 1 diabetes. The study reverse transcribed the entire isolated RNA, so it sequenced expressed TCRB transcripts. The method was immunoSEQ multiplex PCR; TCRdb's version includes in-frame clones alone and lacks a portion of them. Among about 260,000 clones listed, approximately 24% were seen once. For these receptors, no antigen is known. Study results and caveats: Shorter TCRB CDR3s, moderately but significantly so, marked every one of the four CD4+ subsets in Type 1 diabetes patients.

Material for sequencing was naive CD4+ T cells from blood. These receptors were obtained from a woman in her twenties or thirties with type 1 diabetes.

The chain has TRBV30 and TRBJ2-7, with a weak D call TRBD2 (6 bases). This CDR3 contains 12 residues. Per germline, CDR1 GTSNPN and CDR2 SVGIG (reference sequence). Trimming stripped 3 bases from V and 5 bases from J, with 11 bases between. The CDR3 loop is CAWSTGRHEQYF. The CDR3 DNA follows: TGTGCCTGGAGCACTGGGAGGCACGAGCAGTACTTC.

The CDR3 coding sequence is TGTGCCAGCAGCCCCCCCGGGACACTTTACGAGCAGTACTTC. It codes for CASSPPGTLYEQYF. The chain recombines TRBV7-9 with TRBJ2-7; perhaps TRBD1 as D (6 bases). Trimming pared 5 bases from V and 4 bases from J, leaving 15 bases between. Germline V gene sequence: CDR1 SEHNR, CDR2 FQNEAQ (reference sequence). The CDR3 has 14 residues.

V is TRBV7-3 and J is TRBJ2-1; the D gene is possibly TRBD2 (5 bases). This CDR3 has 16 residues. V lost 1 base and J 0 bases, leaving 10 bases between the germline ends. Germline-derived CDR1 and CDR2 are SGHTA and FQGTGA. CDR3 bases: TGTGCCAGCAGCTTAAGTGGGAGTGACTCCTACAATGAGCAGTTCTTC. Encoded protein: CASSLSGSDSYNEQFF.

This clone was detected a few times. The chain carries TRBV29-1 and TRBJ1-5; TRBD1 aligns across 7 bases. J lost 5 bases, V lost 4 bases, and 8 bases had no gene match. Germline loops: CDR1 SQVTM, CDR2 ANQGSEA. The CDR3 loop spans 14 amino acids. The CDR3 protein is CSVGEGAVDQPQHF. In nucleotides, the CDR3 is TGCAGCGTTGGTGAGGGGGCAGTCGATCAGCCCCAGCATTTT.

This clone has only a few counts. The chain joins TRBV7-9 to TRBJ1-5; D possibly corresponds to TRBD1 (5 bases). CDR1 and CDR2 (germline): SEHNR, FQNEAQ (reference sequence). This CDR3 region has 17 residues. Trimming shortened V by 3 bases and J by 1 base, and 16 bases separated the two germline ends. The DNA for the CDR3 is TGTGCCAGCAGCTTGGGCCGCGGGGGTGGGAGCAATCAGCCCCAGCATTTT. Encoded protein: CASSLGRGGGSNQPQHF.

The DNA for the CDR3 is TGTGCCACCAGCAGAGATTCCCTAGCGGGTCACAATGAGCAGTTCTTC. Translation gives CATSRDSLAGHNEQFF. The gene calls are TRBV15 and TRBJ2-1; 8 nucleotides align to TRBD2. The CDR3 sequence is 16 residues long. J gave up 5 bases and V 0 bases, and 6 bases lay outside the gene matches. CDR1 is LNHNV and CDR2 is YYDKDF in the germline V gene (reference sequence).

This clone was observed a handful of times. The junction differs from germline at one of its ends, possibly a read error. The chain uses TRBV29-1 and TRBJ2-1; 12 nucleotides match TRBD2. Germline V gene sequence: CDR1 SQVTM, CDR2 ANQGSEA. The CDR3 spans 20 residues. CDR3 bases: TGCAGCGTTGAAGTAGTAGGTCTAGCGGGAGGGAAGGGGTTCTACGATGAGCAGTTCTTC. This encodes CSVEVVGLAGGKGFYDEQFF.

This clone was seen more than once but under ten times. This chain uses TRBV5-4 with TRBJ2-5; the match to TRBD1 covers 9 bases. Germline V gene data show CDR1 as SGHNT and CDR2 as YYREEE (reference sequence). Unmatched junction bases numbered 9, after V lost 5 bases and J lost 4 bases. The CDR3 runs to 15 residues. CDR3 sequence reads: CASRQQGAAGETQYF. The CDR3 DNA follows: TGTGCCAGCAGACAACAGGGGGCTGCGGGAGAGACCCAGTACTTC.

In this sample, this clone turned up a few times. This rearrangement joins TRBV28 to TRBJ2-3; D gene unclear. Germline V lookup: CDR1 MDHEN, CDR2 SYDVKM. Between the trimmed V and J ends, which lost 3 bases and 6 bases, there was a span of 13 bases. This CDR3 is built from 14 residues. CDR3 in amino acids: CASSLRLVGDTQYF. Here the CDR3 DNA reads TGTGCCAGCAGTTTGAGGCTGGTCGGTGATACGCAGTATTTT.

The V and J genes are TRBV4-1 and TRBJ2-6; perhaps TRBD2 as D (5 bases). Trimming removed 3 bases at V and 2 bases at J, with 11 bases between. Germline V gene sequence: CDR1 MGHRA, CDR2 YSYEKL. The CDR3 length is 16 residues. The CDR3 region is CASSQVLAPGANVLTF. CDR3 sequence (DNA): TGCGCCAGCAGCCAGGTTCTAGCCCCTGGGGCCAACGTCCTGACTTTC.

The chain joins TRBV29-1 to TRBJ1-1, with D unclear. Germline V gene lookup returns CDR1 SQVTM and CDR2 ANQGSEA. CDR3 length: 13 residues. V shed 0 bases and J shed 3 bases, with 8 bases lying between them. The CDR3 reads CSVEDQEHTEAFF. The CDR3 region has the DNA TGCAGCGTTGAAGATCAAGAGCACACTGAAGCTTTCTTT.

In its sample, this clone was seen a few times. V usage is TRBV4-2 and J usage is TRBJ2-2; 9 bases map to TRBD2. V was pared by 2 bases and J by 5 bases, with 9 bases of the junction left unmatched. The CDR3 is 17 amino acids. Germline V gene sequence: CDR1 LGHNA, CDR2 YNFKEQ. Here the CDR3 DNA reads TGTGCCAGCAGCCAACCTAGCGGGGCCTCTCTGACCGGGGAGCTGTTTTTT. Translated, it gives CASSQPSGASLTGELFF.

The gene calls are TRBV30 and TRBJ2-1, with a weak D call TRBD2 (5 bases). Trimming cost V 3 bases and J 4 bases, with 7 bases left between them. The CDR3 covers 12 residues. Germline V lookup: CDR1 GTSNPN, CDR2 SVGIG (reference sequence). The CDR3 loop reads CAWSQRYNEQFF. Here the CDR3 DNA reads TGTGCCTGGAGCCAGCGGTACAATGAGCAGTTCTTC.

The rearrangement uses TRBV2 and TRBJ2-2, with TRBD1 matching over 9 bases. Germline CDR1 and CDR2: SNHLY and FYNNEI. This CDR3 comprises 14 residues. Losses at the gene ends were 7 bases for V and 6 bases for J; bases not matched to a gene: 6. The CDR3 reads CASTGTGIAGELFF. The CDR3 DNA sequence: TGTGCCAGCACCGGGACAGGGATCGCCGGGGAGCTGTTTTTT.

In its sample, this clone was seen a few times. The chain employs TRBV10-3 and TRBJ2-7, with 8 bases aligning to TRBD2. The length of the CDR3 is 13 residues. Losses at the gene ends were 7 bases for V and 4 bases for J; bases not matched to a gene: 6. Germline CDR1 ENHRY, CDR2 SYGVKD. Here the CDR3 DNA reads TGTGCCATCATGGGTAGCGGGACGTACGAGCAGTACTTC. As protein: CAIMGSGTYEQYF.

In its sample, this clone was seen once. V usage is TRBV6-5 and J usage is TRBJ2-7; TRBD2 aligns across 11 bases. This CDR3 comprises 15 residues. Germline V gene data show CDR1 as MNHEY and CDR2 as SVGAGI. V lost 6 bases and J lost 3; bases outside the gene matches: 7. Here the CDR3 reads CASRLGTSGFYEQYF. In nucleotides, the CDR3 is TGTGCCAGCAGGCTCGGGACTAGCGGCTTCTACGAGCAGTACTTC.

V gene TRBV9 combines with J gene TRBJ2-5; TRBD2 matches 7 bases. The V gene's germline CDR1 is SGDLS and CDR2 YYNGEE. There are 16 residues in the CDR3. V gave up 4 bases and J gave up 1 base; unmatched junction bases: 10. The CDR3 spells CASSPSASGGQETQYF. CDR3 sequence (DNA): TGTGCCAGCAGCCCATCGGCTAGCGGCGGCCAAGAGACCCAGTACTTC.

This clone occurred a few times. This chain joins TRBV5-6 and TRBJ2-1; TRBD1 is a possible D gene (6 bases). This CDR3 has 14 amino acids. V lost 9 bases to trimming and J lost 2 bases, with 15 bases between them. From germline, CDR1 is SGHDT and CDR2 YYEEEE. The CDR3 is CATNPGTTYNEQFF. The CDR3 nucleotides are TGTGCCACCAATCCTGGGACAACCTACAATGAGCAGTTCTTC.

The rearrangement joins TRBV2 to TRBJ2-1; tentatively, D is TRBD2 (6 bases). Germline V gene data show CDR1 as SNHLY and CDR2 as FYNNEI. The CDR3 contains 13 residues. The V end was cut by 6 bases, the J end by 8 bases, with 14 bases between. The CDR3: CASRVTSPHEQFF. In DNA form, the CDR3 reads TGTGCCAGCAGGGTAACTAGCCCCCATGAGCAGTTCTTC.

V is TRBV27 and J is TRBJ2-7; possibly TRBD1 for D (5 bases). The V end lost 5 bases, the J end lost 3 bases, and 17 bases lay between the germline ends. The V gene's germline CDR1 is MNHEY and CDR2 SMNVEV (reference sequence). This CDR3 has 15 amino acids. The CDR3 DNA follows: TGTGCCAGCAGTCACCGACCGGCGCAGGGCTACGAGCAGTACTTC. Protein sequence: CASSHRPAQGYEQYF.

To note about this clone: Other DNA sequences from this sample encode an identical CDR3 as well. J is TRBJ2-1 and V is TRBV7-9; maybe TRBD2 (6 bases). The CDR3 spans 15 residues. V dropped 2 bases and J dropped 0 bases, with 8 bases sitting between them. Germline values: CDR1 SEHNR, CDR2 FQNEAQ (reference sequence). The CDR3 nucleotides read TGTGCCAGCAGCTTACGGGGGAGCTCCTACAATGAGCAGTTCTTC. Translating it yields CASSLRGSSYNEQFF.

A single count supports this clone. CDR3 nucleotide sequence: TGCGCCAGCAGCTCCAACAGGGGTTTCGGTGAAAAACTGTTTTTT. Translating it yields CASSSNRGFGEKLFF. The chain is built from TRBV5-1 and TRBJ1-4; 7 nucleotides align to TRBD1. The CDR3 is made up of 15 amino acids. In germline, CDR1 is SGHRS, CDR2 YFSETQ. Trimming cost V 3 bases and J 7 bases; bases outside gene matches: 9.

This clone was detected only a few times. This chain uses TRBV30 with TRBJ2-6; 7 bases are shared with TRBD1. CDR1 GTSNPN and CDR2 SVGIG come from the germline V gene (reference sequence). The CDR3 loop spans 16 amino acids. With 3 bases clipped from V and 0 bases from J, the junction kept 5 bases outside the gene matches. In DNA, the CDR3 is TGTGCCTGGAGAACAGGGGCCAGCTCTGGGGCCAACGTCCTGACTTTC. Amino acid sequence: CAWRTGASSGANVLTF.

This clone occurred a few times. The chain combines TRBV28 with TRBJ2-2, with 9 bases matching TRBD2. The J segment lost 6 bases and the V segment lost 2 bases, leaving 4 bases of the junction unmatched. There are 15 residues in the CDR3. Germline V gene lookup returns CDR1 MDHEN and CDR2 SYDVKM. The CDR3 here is CASSLELAGSGELFF. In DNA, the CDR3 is TGTGCCAGCAGTTTAGAACTAGCGGGTTCCGGGGAGCTGTTTTTT.

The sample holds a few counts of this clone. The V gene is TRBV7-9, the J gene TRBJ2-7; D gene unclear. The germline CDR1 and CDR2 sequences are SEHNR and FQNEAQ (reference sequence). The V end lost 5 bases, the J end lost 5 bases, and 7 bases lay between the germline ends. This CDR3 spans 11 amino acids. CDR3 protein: CASSPVDEQYF. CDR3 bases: TGTGCCAGCAGCCCCGTTGACGAGCAGTACTTC.